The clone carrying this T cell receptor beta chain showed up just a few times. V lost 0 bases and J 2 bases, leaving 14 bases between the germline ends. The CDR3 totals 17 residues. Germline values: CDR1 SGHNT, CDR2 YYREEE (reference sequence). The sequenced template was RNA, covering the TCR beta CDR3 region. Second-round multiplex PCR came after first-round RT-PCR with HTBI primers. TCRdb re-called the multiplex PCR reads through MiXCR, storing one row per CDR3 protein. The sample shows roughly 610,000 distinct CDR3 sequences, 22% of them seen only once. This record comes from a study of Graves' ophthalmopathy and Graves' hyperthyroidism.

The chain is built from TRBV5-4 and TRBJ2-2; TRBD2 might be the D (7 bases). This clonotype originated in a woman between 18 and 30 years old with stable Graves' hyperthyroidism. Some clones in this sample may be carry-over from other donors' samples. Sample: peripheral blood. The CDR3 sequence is CASSLGEGGINTGELFF. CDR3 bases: TGTGCCAGCAGCTTGGGGGAGGGGGGAATCAACACCGGGGAGCTGTTTTTT.